This T cell receptor beta chain was sequenced during a study of blood T cell repertoires in COVID-19. Data came from immunoSEQ multiplex PCR; TCRdb stores just in-frame clones and leaves some out. The profile covers hundreds of thousands of clones, with over 75% appearing a single time and around 1.1% taken by the ten largest. The germline CDR1 and CDR2 sequences are WSHSY and SAAADI. With 2 bases clipped from V and 2 bases from J, the junction kept 3 bases outside the gene matches. The CDR3 is 15 residues long. Cohort assignment relied on participant-reported clinical history. This receptor was taken from a man younger than 40 who had recovered from COVID-19. Source material: PBMCs or T cells enriched from blood (not recorded which). The chain combines TRBV10-2 with TRBJ1-5; 7 bases map to TRBD1. CDR3: CASSEQGGGNQPQHF. For the CDR3, the DNA is TGCGCCAGCAGTGAGCAGGGGGGCGGCAATCAGCCCCAGCATTTT.